The 17 T cell receptor beta chains given below trace back to one sample, sequenced in a study of OX40 agonist ivuxolimab in advanced cancers. The repertoire was sequenced with immunoSEQ multiplex PCR; TCRdb's copy has only in-frame clones and lacks some. Of roughly 120,000 clones in the sample, 80% to 90% are singletons; the top ten hold about 0.55%. The material sequenced was CD4+ or CD8+ T cells sorted from blood, taken in a trial of the OX40 agonist ivuxolimab. These receptors were obtained from an adult with an advanced solid tumor such as melanoma, head and neck, liver or kidney cancer.

CDR3: CASSYSTWENTEAFF. For the CDR3, the DNA is TGTGCCAGCAGTTACTCGACATGGGAGAACACTGAAGCTTTCTTT. The V and J genes are TRBV6-5 and TRBJ1-1; no clear D gene. CDR3 length: 15 amino acids. Germline assignment: CDR1 MNHEY and CDR2 SVGAGI. The V and J ends lost 0 bases and 1 base respectively, with 9 bases between them.

The chain uses TRBV7-8 and TRBJ1-2; possible D gene TRBD1, 6 bases. This CDR3 is built from 13 residues. The V end was cut by 1 base, the J end by 6 bases, with 9 bases between. The V gene's germline CDR1 is SGHVS and CDR2 FQNEAQ. CDR3 residues: CASSLGTADGYTF. The CDR3 region has the DNA TGTGCCAGCAGCTTAGGGACAGCCGATGGCTACACCTTC.

V usage is TRBV25-1 and J usage is TRBJ2-3; a weak D match, TRBD1 (5 bases). CDR1 and CDR2 from the germline V gene are MGHDK and SYGVNS. V lost 4 bases, J lost 3 bases, and 8 bases lay in between. This CDR3 has 13 amino acids. The CDR3 nucleotides are TGTGCCAGCAGTGCGTCAGGGACAGATACGCAGTATTTT. This translates into CASSASGTDTQYF.

This clone was seen a handful of times. This chain joins TRBV19 and TRBJ1-5; 7 nucleotides align to TRBD1. CDR1 and CDR2 (germline): LNHDA, SQIVND (reference sequence). The CDR3 covers 16 residues. Unmatched junction bases numbered 11, after V lost 3 bases and J lost 6 bases. The CDR3 protein is CASSIRDRLSGQPQHF. CDR3 sequence (DNA): TGTGCCAGTAGTATCCGGGACAGACTGTCGGGTCAGCCCCAGCATTTT.

V usage is TRBV10-3 and J usage is TRBJ1-4; maybe TRBD1 (6 bases). CDR3 length: 15 amino acids. Between the trimmed V and J ends, which lost 6 bases and 4 bases, there was a span of 15 bases. CDR1 is ENHRY, CDR2 SYGVKD, per germline. Here the CDR3 DNA reads TGTGCCATCAGCGACCCTACAGGGAATAATGAAAAACTGTTTTTT. As protein: CAISDPTGNNEKLFF.

This chain links TRBV7-2 with TRBJ2-1, with 9 bases matching TRBD2. This CDR3 comprises 15 residues. Germline loops: CDR1 SGHTA, CDR2 FQGNSA. After removal of 2 bases from V and 6 bases from J, the junction contained 5 bases not matched to a gene. The CDR3 protein is CASSLLGLASNEQFF. The CDR3 bases are TGTGCCAGCAGCTTATTGGGACTAGCTTCCAATGAGCAGTTCTTC.

The V gene is TRBV7-9, the J gene TRBJ2-7, with a possible D match to TRBD1 (5 bases). Germline V gene data show CDR1 as SEHNR and CDR2 as FQNEAQ (reference sequence). This CDR3 comprises 14 residues. V was cut by 1 base and J by 6 bases, with 13 bases left in between. The chain's CDR3 is CASSLGQGQGEQYF. The CDR3 DNA reads as TGTGCCAGCAGCTTAGGTCAGGGTCAGGGCGAGCAGTACTTC.

This chain uses TRBV30 with TRBJ1-2, with TRBD1 matching over 7 bases. The trim removed 7 bases at V and 8 bases at J, leaving 10 bases unmatched. This CDR3 region has 12 residues. Germline CDR1 and CDR2: GTSNPN and SVGIG (reference sequence). CDR3: CAFLTYRGGYTF. The CDR3, as DNA: TGTGCCTTCCTTACTTACAGGGGCGGCTACACCTTC. The whole variable domain, filled in from reference TRBV30 and TRBJ1-2, reads SQTIHQWPATLVQPVGSPLSLECTVEGTSNPNLYWYRQAAGRGLQLLFYSVGIGQISSEVPQNLSASRPQDRQFILSSKKLLLSDSGFYLCAFLTYRGGYTFGSGTRLTVV.

The chain combines TRBV28 with TRBJ1-1; D is unresolved. The CDR3 contains 15 residues. Germline V gene sequence: CDR1 MDHEN, CDR2 SYDVKM. V was clipped by 5 bases and J by 4 bases, with 17 bases between them. In nucleotides, the CDR3 is TGTGCCAGCAGTCTGCTAATCCACAGAGGCACTGAAGCTTTCTTT. Translating it yields CASSLLIHRGTEAFF.

This chain's CDR3 is CSVVAQEETQYF. In nucleotides, the CDR3 is TGCAGCGTTGTGGCCCAGGAAGAGACCCAGTACTTC. The chain recombines TRBV29-1 with TRBJ2-5, with D unresolved. Trimming took off 4 bases at V and 3 bases at J, with 9 bases between the two ends. CDR1 and CDR2 from the germline V gene are SQVTM and ANQGSEA. The CDR3 runs 12 residues.

This sequence joins TRBV10-3 and TRBJ2-3, with D hard to call. Germline V gives CDR1 ENHRY, CDR2 SYGVKD. The CDR3 contains 15 residues. V shed 3 bases and J shed 1 base, with 11 bases lying between them. CDR3 DNA: TGTGCCATCAGTGACCAGGAGATGGGCACAGATACGCAGTATTTT. Translated, it gives CAISDQEMGTDTQYF.

This clone was picked up one time. This rearrangement joins TRBV19 to TRBJ2-3, with TRBD2 matching over 8 bases. Trimming removed 5 bases from V and 7 bases from J; junction bases left unmatched: 8. This CDR3 has 14 amino acids. From germline, CDR1 is LNHDA and CDR2 SQIVND (reference sequence). The CDR3 protein is CASSLGTRGYTQYF. In DNA form, the CDR3 reads TGTGCCAGTAGTTTAGGGACTAGGGGATATACGCAGTATTTT.

This chain uses TRBV28 with TRBJ1-1, with D unresolved. With 5 bases removed from V and 4 bases from J, the gap between germline ends came to 14 bases. Germline CDR1 MDHEN, CDR2 SYDVKM. The CDR3 extends over 14 amino acids. The CDR3 nucleotides read TGTGCCAGCAGTCCCTTCGCCGGTTTCACTGAAGCTTTCTTT. Its translation: CASSPFAGFTEAFF.

The V call is TRBV6-6, the J call TRBJ1-4; no clear D gene. The CDR3 extends over 14 amino acids. The germline V gene has CDR1 MNHNY and CDR2 SVGAGI (reference sequence). Trimming pared 7 bases from V and 0 bases from J, leaving 9 bases between. CDR3 protein: CASNTGTTNEKLFF. The CDR3 DNA follows: TGTGCCAGCAACACCGGGACAACTAATGAAAAACTGTTTTTT.

The rearrangement uses TRBV10-3 and TRBJ2-7; D call uncertain. CDR1 ENHRY and CDR2 SYGVKD come from the germline V gene. The CDR3 covers 15 residues. Trimming pared 7 bases from V and 0 bases from J, leaving 16 bases between. The CDR3 loop reads CAIKSSGRSSYEQYF. CDR3 nucleotides: TGTGCCATCAAATCGTCAGGTCGTAGCTCCTACGAGCAGTACTTC.

DNA of the CDR3: TGTGCCAGTAGTAGGGGAAGTGAGGACTACGAGCAGTACTTC. Translation: CASSRGSEDYEQYF. The chain joins TRBV19 to TRBJ2-7; D unresolved. CDR3 length: 14 amino acids. Germline V lookup: CDR1 LNHDA, CDR2 SQIVND (reference sequence). Trimming pared 4 bases from V and 3 bases from J, leaving 13 bases between.

The DNA for the CDR3 is TGCGCCAGCAGCCAAGATCTTCTGGGGGGAGAGACCCAGTACTTC. As protein: CASSQDLLGGETQYF. This chain uses TRBV4-3 with TRBJ2-5, with a weak D call TRBD2 (6 bases). Germline V CDR1 and CDR2: LGHNA, YSLEER. Deletions cut 0 bases from V and 4 bases from J, with 12 bases between. This CDR3 has 15 residues.